The present entry profiles one T cell receptor (beta chain) with its context. Its antigen is still unknown. Base qualities were left out, and no much larger clone turns up one base away. The sample comes from a study of blood T cell repertoires in COVID-19 (TCRdb year 2020). In the study overall: The collaborator samples originated in the United States, Italy and Spain and spanned the acute and convalescent phases of COVID-19. The material from the prospective study consisted of cDNA or gDNA derived from T cells, B-cell-depleted T cells, or PBMCs. Subjects who had been exposed to COVID-19, were actively infected with it, or had recovered from it provided the deeply sampled blood TCRbeta repertoires that made up the dataset. A freely available public database, intended as a resource for researchers studying the immune response to SARS-CoV-2, is where the repertoires were released. Samples came from the ongoing ImmuneRACE study (first 160 participants) plus 1,254 subjects from 6 global collaborators. Nearly every sample came with metadata listing a de-identified subject ID, COVID-19 status, age in years and sex. HLA class I and class II types, where available, came from metadata supplied by the sample provider rather than from assay-based typing. The paper as a whole reports these results and caveats: The quantity of clinical and demographic metadata differed by source and by participant and was supplied without curation.

TCRbeta CDR3 regions were amplified from genomic DNA using the immunoSEQ Assay, a bias-controlled multiplex PCR. From the authors' description of their analysis: The number of nucleated cells in each sample was estimated from the amplification of reference gene primers within the assay. To quantify the absolute abundance of each unique TCRbeta CDR3 rearrangement, sequence reads were collapsed and filtered. Productive Simpson clonality was computed per sample as the square root of Simpson's diversity index over productive rearrangements. This is the immuneACCESS table as TCRdb keeps it, with only in-frame sequences that have V and J called. A part of the clones is gone; compared with another copy, unresolved V genes explain less than half, and the rest is unexplained. From that table come the V and J calls and clone size; the DNA was used to work out D and trimming. The sample table records some 200,000 clones; around nine tenths of these occur just once. The ten largest clonotypes hold approximately 3.3% of the sample.

Unmatched junction bases come to 2, with V trimmed by 1 base and J by 3 bases. From the cysteine up to the phenylalanine, the CDR3 has a length of 14 residues. The sequence is cut down to CDR3 DNA, 42 bases in frame from base 1. The germline V gene provides CDR1 MGHRA and CDR2 YSYEKL. Collaborating institutions collected whole blood in K2EDTA tubes following their own protocols. For TCRbeta analysis, collaborator samples were shipped as frozen whole blood, as isolated PBMCs, or as DNA extracted from either sample type. The receptor chain draws on TRBV4-1 and TRBJ1-2; 7 nucleotides in the junction match TRBD1. This TCR was recovered from a man between 18 and 35 years old with active or convalescent COVID-19. The sequencing sample was made of peripheral blood. The encoded CDR3 is CASSQGDRDYGYTF. The DNA reads as follows: TGCGCCAGCAGCCAAGGCGACAGGGACTATGGCTACACCTTC.